These 24 T cell receptor beta chains were sequenced from one sample in a study of blood T cells in healthy people across ages. A J-beta primer mix and a sample-barcoded 5' primer were used in a second PCR of about 7 to 11 cycles. TCRdb ran MiXCR on the 5' RACE reads and lists one entry per CDR3 protein. The sample records some 1.4 million distinct CDR3 sequences, about 40% being singletons. Input material: blood. The receptors here all came from a young woman in good health.

The chain is built from TRBV25-1 and TRBJ1-2; perhaps TRBD1 as D (5 bases). The V end was cut by 6 bases, the J end by 7 bases, with 27 bases between. Germline V gives CDR1 MGHDK, CDR2 SYGVNS. There are 17 residues in the CDR3. The CDR3 loop is CASSHSAGSSLWRGYTF. DNA for the CDR3: TGTGCCAGCAGCCACTCGGCAGGGAGTTCGCTTTGGCGTGGCTACACCTTC.

J is TRBJ1-2 and V is TRBV29-1; D is ambiguous. The ends were cut back, 7 bases at V and 3 bases at J, with 9 bases in the middle. This CDR3 contains 11 residues. Germline assignment: CDR1 SQVTM and CDR2 ANQGSEA. For the CDR3, the DNA is TGCAGCGCCCCAGATTACTATGGCTACACCTTC. Its protein is CSAPDYYGYTF.

This clonotype was counted a few times. The chain combines TRBV20-1 with TRBJ2-5; weak D call: TRBD2 (5 bases). Germline CDR1 reads DFQATT; CDR2 reads SNEGSKA (reference sequence). Trimming cost V 5 bases and J 3 bases, with 13 bases left between them. CDR3 length equals 13 residues. CDR3 loop: CSAPRTGKETQYF. For the CDR3, the DNA is TGCAGTGCTCCTCGGACGGGAAAAGAGACCCAGTACTTC.

This clonotype has at least ten counts. The gene calls are TRBV3-1 and TRBJ2-1, with 7 bases identical to TRBD2. The CDR3 spans 15 residues. CDR1 is LGHDT and CDR2 is YNNKEL in the germline V gene (reference sequence). The V gene end was trimmed by 2 bases and the J gene end by 2 bases; junction bases not matched to a gene: 3. The CDR3 is CASSQRDYPYNEQFF. In DNA, the CDR3 is TGTGCCAGCAGCCAACGGGACTATCCCTACAATGAGCAGTTCTTC.

The rearrangement uses TRBV18 and TRBJ2-5, with a tentative D call TRBD2 (5 bases). Judging by the DNA end, TRBJ2-7 fits better; the J call may be wrong. From germline, CDR1 is KGHSH and CDR2 LQKENI. The CDR3 has 13 residues. The CDR3 reads CASSPLEEAEQYF. CDR3 DNA sequence: TGTGCCAGCTCACCTCTTGAGGAGGCCGAGCAGTACTTC.

Concerning this clonotype: Given a much more abundant clone one base away, this may be a read error. The chain is built from TRBV5-4 and TRBJ2-3, with TRBD2 matching 7 bases. J lost 3 bases, V lost 7 bases, and 11 bases had no gene match. Per the germline V gene, CDR1 is SGHNT and CDR2 is YYREEE (reference sequence). The CDR3 consists of 15 residues. Written as DNA, the CDR3 is TGTGCCAGCGGCATGACTAGCCTAGCGACAGATACGCAGTATTTT. This gives the protein CASGMTSLATDTQYF.

The rearrangement joins TRBV7-2 to TRBJ2-5, with TRBD2 matching over 10 bases. The junction had 17 bases not matched to a gene; V was cut back by 0 bases and J by 4 bases. From germline, CDR1 is SGHTA and CDR2 FQGNSA. The CDR3 contains 20 residues. The CDR3 nucleotides are TGTGCCAGCAGCTTAGCGCATGTTGAGGTTCTAGCGGGAGTGGGAGAGACCCAGTACTTC. Its protein is CASSLAHVEVLAGVGETQYF.

This clonotype occurred once. Given a much more abundant clone one base away, this may be a read error. This rearrangement joins TRBV10-3 to TRBJ2-3; 11 nucleotides agree with TRBD1. The CDR3 spans 15 residues. Germline V lookup: CDR1 ENHRY, CDR2 SYGVKD. The DNA for the CDR3 is TGTGCCATCATGGTCGGACAGGGGGCAACAGATATGCAGTATTTT. Its translation is CAIMVGQGATDMQYF.

This clonotype has just a few counts. This chain uses TRBV7-2 with TRBJ1-6; D is unclear. Deletions cut 1 base from V and 0 bases from J, with 10 bases between. In germline, CDR1 is SGHTA, CDR2 FQGNSA. The CDR3 totals 17 residues. This CDR3 is CASSLVSAVSYNSPLHF. The CDR3, as DNA: TGTGCCAGCAGCTTAGTTTCGGCGGTCTCCTATAATTCACCCCTCCACTTT.

This clonotype appeared a few times. The V and J genes are TRBV7-9 and TRBJ2-3, with 10 nucleotides matching TRBD2. Germline CDR1 reads SEHNR; CDR2 reads FQNEAQ (reference sequence). The CDR3 is 17 amino acids. V was clipped by 5 bases and J by 5 bases; unmatched bases: 13. In nucleotides, the CDR3 is TGTGCCAGCAGCGGAAGACCTAGCGGGAGATTTAAAGATACGCAGTATTTT. It yields the protein CASSGRPSGRFKDTQYF.

Only a few counts were recorded for this clonotype. The chain uses TRBV20-1 and TRBJ2-3, with 9 bases aligning to TRBD2. The CDR3 covers 16 residues. Unmatched junction bases numbered 10, after V lost 1 base and J lost 5 bases. Germline-derived CDR1 and CDR2 are DFQATT and SNEGSKA (reference sequence). In nucleotides, the CDR3 is TGCAGTGCTAGAGTTGCGGGAGGGGTGGACAGAGATACGCAGTATTTT. Translation: CSARVAGGVDRDTQYF.

The chain uses TRBV3-1 and TRBJ1-4; D remains unclear. The CDR3 spans 13 residues. CDR1 and CDR2 from the germline V gene are LGHDT and YNNKEL (reference sequence). Trimming took off 4 bases at V and 9 bases at J, with 12 bases between the two ends. The CDR3 sequence is CASSPPLQKKLFF. CDR3 coding DNA: TGTGCCAGCAGCCCCCCCCTTCAGAAAAAACTGTTTTTT.

J is TRBJ2-3 and V is TRBV5-1; a possible D gene is TRBD2 (6 bases). The CDR3 is 14 amino acids. CDR1 and CDR2 from the germline V gene are SGHRS and YFSETQ. Trimming stripped 0 bases from V and 8 bases from J, with 13 bases between. The CDR3 DNA reads TGCGCCAGCAGCTTGGTCGTTAGCGGAGCTACGCAGTATTTT. Protein product: CASSLVVSGATQYF.

The CDR3 protein is CASTGDRSYSNQPQHF. CDR3 sequence (DNA): TGTGCCAGCACCGGGGACCGAAGCTATAGCAATCAGCCCCAGCATTTT. The chain employs TRBV2 and TRBJ1-5; D may be TRBD1 (5 bases). The CDR3 length is 16 residues. Germline V gene lookup returns CDR1 SNHLY and CDR2 FYNNEI. V was shortened by 7 bases and J by 0 bases, with 16 bases between the two germline ends. The whole variable domain, remainder taken from reference TRBV2 and TRBJ1-5, is EPEVTQTPSHQVTQMGQEVILRCVPISNHLYFYWYRQILGQKVEFLVSFYNNEISEKSEIFDDQFSVERPDGSNFTLKIRSTKLEDSAMYFCASTGDRSYSNQPQHFGDGTRLSIL.

Concerning this clonotype itself: One junction end does not reproduce the germline sequence, and a read error may be involved. The gene calls are TRBV20-1 and TRBJ2-3; 7 positions match TRBD1. The CDR3 is 14 residues long. Per the germline V gene, CDR1 is DFQATT and CDR2 is SNEGSKA (reference sequence). As DNA, the CDR3 is TGCAATGCTAGAGTACAGGGGCCCACAGATACGCAGTATTTT. The encoded protein is CNARVQGPTDTQYF.

V and J are TRBV7-9 and TRBJ2-3; 11 bases map to TRBD2. CDR1 and CDR2 from the germline V gene are SEHNR and FQNEAQ (reference sequence). Trimming removed 5 bases from V and 4 bases from J; junction bases left unmatched: 8. This CDR3 is built from 16 residues. The CDR3 coding sequence is TGTGCCAGCAGCCCCACCGGGACTAGCGGATCAGATACGCAGTATTTT. Translated: CASSPTGTSGSDTQYF.

This clonotype has only a few counts. The chain combines TRBV25-1 with TRBJ1-1; D unclear. The germline V gene has CDR1 MGHDK and CDR2 SYGVNS. The CDR3 has 14 residues. V was shortened by 2 bases and J by 1 base, with 8 bases between the two germline ends. CDR3 protein: CASSEVGGNTEAFF. The CDR3 DNA reads TGTGCCAGCAGTGAAGTTGGCGGGAACACTGAAGCTTTCTTT.

This chain connects TRBV3-1 to TRBJ2-4; 7 bases agree with TRBD2. V gave up 3 bases and J gave up 7 bases; unmatched junction bases: 15. The germline gives CDR1 LGHDT, CDR2 YNNKEL (reference sequence). The CDR3 has 17 residues. The CDR3 nucleotides read TGTGCCAGCAGCCAGGGAGGGAGGGCCCGGTATGACAACATTCAGTACTTC. Its protein product is CASSQGGRARYDNIQYF.

In its sample, this clonotype was seen a few times. The chain has TRBV12-3 or TRBV12-4 and TRBJ2-1; D unclear. V lost 10 bases and J 1 base, leaving 11 bases between the germline ends. This CDR3 is built from 13 residues. The CDR3 sequence: CATSAFSYNEQFF. The CDR3 DNA is TGTGCCACCTCGGCTTTTTCCTACAATGAGCAGTTCTTC.

The chain combines TRBV7-2 with TRBJ2-3; 7 bases agree with TRBD2. Germline trimming cut 2 bases from V and 4 bases from J; bases unmatched to any gene: 6. The germline V gene has CDR1 SGHTA and CDR2 FQGNSA. The CDR3 extends over 15 amino acids. CDR3 loop: CASSLTRAGADTQYF. The DNA for the CDR3 is TGTGCCAGCAGCTTAACAAGGGCGGGGGCAGATACGCAGTATTTT.

The chain uses TRBV19 and TRBJ2-3; 7 positions match TRBD1. This CDR3 region has 17 residues. Germline trimming cut 5 bases from V and 2 bases from J; bases unmatched to any gene: 13. Per the germline V gene, CDR1 is LNHDA and CDR2 is SQIVND (reference sequence). CDR3 protein: CASSPPDRRLTTDTQYF. The DNA for the CDR3 is TGTGCCAGTAGTCCACCGGACAGGAGACTCACCACAGATACGCAGTATTTT.

This rearrangement joins TRBV4-2 to TRBJ2-7; weak D call: TRBD2 (5 bases). The V end lost 1 base, the J end lost 5 bases, and 21 bases lay between the germline ends. CDR1 and CDR2 (germline): LGHNA, YNFKEQ. The CDR3 consists of 17 residues. The CDR3 DNA is TGTGCCAGCAGCCAAGCCACCTTAGATCACTCGGGGAACGAGCAGTACTTC. Translated, it gives CASSQATLDHSGNEQYF.

This clonotype was found many times. The rearrangement links TRBV12-3 or TRBV12-4 to TRBJ2-5; 9 bases match TRBD1. V shed 8 bases and J 4 bases; nucleotides not matched to a gene: 5. This CDR3 has 13 amino acids. The CDR3 reads CASRRTGVETQYF. The CDR3 DNA sequence: TGTGCCAGCCGACGGACAGGGGTAGAGACCCAGTACTTC.

This clonotype was detected many times. The CDR3 nucleotides read TGTGCCAGCAGCTCCCGAGGGGTATCAACCAAAAACATTCAGTACTTC. Translating it yields CASSSRGVSTKNIQYF. This rearrangement joins TRBV7-2 to TRBJ2-4; perhaps D is TRBD1 or TRBD2 (5 bases each). The CDR3 covers 16 residues. Trimming left V 4 bases short and J 2 bases short, with 15 bases between. Germline assignment: CDR1 SGHTA and CDR2 FQGNSA.